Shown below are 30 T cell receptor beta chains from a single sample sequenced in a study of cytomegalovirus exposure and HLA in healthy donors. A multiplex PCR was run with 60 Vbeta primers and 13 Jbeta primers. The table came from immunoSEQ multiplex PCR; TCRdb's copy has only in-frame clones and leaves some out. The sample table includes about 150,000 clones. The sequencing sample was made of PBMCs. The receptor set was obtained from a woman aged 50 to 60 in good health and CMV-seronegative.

The DNA of the CDR3 is TGTGCCAGCAGTTTCGGACAAGTTCAAGAGACCCAGTACTTC. This sequence encodes CASSFGQVQETQYF. The chain joins TRBV6-1 to TRBJ2-5; a weak D match, TRBD1 (5 bases). V was clipped by 5 bases and J by 2 bases, with 12 bases between them. Germline V gives CDR1 MNHNS, CDR2 SASEGT. The CDR3 consists of 14 residues.

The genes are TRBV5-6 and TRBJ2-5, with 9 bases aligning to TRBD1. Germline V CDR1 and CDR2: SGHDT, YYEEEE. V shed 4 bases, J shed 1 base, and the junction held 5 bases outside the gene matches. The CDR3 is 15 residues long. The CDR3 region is CASSPGQGTQETQYF. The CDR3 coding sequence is TGTGCCAGCAGCCCCGGACAGGGGACCCAAGAGACCCAGTACTTC.

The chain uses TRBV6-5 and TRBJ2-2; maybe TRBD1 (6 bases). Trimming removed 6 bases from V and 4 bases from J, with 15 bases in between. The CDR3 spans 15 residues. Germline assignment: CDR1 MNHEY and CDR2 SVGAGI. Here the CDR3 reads CASRPAGAGTGELFF. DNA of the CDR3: TGTGCCAGCAGACCGGCAGGGGCGGGCACCGGGGAGCTGTTTTTT.

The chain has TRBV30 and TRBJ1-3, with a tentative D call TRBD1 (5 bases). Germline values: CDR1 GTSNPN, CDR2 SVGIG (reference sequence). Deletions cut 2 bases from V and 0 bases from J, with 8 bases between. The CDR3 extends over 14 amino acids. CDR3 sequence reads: CAWSTGLSGNTIYF. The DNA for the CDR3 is TGTGCCTGGAGTACAGGCCTCTCTGGAAACACCATATATTTT.

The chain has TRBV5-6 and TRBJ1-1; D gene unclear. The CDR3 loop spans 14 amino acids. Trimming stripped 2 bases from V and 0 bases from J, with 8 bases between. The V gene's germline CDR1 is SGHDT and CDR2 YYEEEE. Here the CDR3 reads CASSLQRMNTEAFF. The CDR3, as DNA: TGTGCCAGCAGCTTACAGAGAATGAACACTGAAGCTTTCTTT.

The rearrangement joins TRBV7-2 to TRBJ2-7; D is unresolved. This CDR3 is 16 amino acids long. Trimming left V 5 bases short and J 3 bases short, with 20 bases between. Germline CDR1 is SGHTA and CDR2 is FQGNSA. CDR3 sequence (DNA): TGTGCCAGCAGCCCCCAAGTTCGAGTCACCAACTACGAGCAGTACTTC. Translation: CASSPQVRVTNYEQYF. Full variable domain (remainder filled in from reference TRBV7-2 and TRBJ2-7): GAGVSQSPSNKVTEKGKDVELRCDPISGHTALYWYRQSLGQGLEFLIYFQGNSAPDKSGLPSDRFSAERTGGSVSTLTIQRTQQEDSAVYLCASSPQVRVTNYEQYFGPGTRLTVT.

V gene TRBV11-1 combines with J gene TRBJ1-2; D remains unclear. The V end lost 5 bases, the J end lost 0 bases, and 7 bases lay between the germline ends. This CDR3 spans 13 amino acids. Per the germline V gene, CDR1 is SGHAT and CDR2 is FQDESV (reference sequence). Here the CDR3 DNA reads TGTGCCAGCAGCCCGGAGACTAACTATGGCTACACCTTC. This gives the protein CASSPETNYGYTF.

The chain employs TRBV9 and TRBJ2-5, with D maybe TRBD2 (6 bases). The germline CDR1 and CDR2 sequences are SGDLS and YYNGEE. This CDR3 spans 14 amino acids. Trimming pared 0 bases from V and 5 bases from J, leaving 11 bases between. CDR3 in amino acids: CASSVVAGLETQYF. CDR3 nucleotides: TGTGCCAGCAGCGTAGTTGCGGGGCTCGAGACCCAGTACTTC.

The CDR3 spells CTSSQDGGQGGQPQHF. For the CDR3, the DNA is TGCACCAGCAGCCAAGATGGTGGACAGGGCGGTCAGCCCCAGCATTTT. The chain employs TRBV1 and TRBJ1-5; the table names TRBD1, a call not compared with the DNA. TRBV1 is a pseudogene segment. The CDR3 spans 16 residues.

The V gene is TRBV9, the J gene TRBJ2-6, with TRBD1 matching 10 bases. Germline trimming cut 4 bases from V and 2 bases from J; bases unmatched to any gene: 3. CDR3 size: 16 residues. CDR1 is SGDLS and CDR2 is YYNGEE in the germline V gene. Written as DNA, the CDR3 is TGTGCCAGCAGCCAAGACAGGGGGCCTGGGGCCAACGTCCTGACTTTC. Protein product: CASSQDRGPGANVLTF.

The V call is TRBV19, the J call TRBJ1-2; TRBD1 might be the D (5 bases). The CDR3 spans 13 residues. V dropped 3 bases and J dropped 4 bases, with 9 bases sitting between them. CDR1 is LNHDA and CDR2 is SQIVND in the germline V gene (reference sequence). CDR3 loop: CASSMAGGYGYTF. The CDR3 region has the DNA TGTGCCAGTAGTATGGCCGGGGGCTATGGCTACACCTTC.

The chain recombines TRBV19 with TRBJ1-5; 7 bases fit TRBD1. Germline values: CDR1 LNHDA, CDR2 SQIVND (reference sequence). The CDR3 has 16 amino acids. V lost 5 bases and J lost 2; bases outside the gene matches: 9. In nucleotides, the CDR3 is TGTGCCAGTAGTCGTTACGGACAGGTCGGCAATCAGCCCCAGCATTTT. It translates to CASSRYGQVGNQPQHF.

CDR3 sequence reads: CASREYQGINYGYTF. In DNA form, the CDR3 reads TGTGCCAGCAGGGAGTATCAGGGGATCAACTATGGCTACACCTTC. The V gene is TRBV28, the J gene TRBJ1-2; D is possibly TRBD1 (6 bases). CDR1 is MDHEN and CDR2 is SYDVKM in the germline V gene. V dropped 6 bases and J dropped 2 bases, with 16 bases sitting between them. The CDR3 loop spans 15 amino acids.

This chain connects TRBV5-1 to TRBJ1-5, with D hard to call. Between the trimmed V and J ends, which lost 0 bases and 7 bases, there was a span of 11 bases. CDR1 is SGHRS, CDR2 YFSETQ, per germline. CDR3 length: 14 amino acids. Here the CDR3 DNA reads TGCGCCAGCAGCTTGGATGGGGAGGAACAGCCCCAGCATTTT. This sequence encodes CASSLDGEEQPQHF.

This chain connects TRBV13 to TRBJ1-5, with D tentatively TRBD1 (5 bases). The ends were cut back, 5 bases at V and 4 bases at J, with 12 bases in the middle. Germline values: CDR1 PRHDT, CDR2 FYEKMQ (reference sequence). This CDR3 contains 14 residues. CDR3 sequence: CASSRGRGNQPQHF. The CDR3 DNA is TGTGCCAGCAGCCGAGGGCGGGGGAATCAGCCCCAGCATTTT.

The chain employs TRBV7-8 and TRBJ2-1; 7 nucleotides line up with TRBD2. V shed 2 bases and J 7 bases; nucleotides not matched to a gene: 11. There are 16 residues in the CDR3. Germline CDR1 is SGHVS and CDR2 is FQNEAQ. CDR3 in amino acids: CASSLKFSSGVNEQFF. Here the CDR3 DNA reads TGTGCCAGCAGCTTAAAATTTTCTAGCGGTGTTAATGAGCAGTTCTTC.

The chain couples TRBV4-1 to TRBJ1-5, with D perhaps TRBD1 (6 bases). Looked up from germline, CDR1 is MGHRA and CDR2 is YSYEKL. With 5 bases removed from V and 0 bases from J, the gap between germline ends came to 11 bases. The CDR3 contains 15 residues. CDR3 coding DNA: TGCGCCAGCAGCTCTTACAGGGATAGCAATCAGCCCCAGCATTTT. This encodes CASSSYRDSNQPQHF.

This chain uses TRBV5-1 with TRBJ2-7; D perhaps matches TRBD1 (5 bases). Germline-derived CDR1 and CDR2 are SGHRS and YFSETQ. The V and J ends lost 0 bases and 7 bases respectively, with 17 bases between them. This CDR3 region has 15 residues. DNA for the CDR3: TGCGCCAGCAGCTTGGGGCAGGGTGGGGTGAGTGAGCAGTACTTC. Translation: CASSLGQGGVSEQYF.

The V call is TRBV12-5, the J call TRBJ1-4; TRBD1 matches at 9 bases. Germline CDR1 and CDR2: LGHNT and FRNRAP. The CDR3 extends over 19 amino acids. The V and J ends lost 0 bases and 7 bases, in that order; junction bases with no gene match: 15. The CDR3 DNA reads TGTGCTAGTGGTTTGGTAATCAGACAGGGGGACGGAAGAAGTGAAAAACTGTTTTTT. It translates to CASGLVIRQGDGRSEKLFF. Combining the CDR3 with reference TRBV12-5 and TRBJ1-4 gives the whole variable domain DARVTQTPRHKVTEMGQEVTMRCQPILGHNTVFWYRQTMMQGLELLAYFRNRAPLDDSGMPKDRFSAEMPDATLATLKIQPSEPRDSAVYFCASGLVIRQGDGRSEKLFFGSGTQLSVL.

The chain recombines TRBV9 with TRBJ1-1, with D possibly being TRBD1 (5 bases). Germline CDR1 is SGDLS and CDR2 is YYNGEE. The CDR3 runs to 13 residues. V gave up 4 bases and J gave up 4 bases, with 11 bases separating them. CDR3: CASSTREGTEAFF. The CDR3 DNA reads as TGTGCCAGCAGCACCAGGGAGGGCACTGAAGCTTTCTTT.

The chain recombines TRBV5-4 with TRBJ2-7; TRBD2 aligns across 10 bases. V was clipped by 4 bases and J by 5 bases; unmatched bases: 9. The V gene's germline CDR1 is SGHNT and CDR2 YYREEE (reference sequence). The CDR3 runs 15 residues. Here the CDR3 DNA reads TGTGCCAGCAGCCCAGCGGGGGGGAGAAGCGACGAGCAGTACTTC. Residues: CASSPAGGRSDEQYF.

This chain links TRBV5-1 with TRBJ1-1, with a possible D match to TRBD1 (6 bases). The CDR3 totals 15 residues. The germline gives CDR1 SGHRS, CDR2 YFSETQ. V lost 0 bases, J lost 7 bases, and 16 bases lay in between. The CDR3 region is CASSLEIQGLSEAFF. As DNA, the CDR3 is TGCGCCAGCAGCTTGGAAATTCAGGGGCTCAGTGAAGCTTTCTTT.

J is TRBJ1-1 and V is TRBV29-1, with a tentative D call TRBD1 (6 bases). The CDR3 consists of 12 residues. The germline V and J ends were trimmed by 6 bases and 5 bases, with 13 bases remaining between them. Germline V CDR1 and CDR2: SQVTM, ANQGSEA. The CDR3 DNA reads TGCAGCGTCACACAGGGAGAAACTGAAGCTTTCTTT. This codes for CSVTQGETEAFF.

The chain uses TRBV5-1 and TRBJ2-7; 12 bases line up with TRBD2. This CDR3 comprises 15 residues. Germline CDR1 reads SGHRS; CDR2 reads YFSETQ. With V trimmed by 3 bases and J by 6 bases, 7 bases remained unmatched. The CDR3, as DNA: TGCGCCAGCAGCTCTATGACTAGCGGGAGTCGCGAGCAGTACTTC. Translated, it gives CASSSMTSGSREQYF. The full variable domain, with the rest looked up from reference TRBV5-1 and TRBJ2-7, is KAGVTQTPRYLIKTRGQQVTLSCSPISGHRSVSWYQQTPGQGLQFLFEYFSETQRNKGNFPGRFSGRQFSNSRSEMNVSTLELGDSALYLCASSSMTSGSREQYFGPGTRLTVT.

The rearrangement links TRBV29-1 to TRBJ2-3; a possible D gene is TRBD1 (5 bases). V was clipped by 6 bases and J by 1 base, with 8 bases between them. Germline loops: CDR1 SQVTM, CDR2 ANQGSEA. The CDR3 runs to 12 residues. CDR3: CSVLTGTDTQYF. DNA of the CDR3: TGCAGCGTCCTGACAGGCACAGATACGCAGTATTTT.

The CDR3 loop is CASSQEGGAPSGNTIYF. DNA for the CDR3: TGCGCCAGCAGCCAAGAAGGGGGGGCCCCCTCTGGAAACACCATATATTTT. The chain carries TRBV4-1 and TRBJ1-3; D possibly corresponds to TRBD1 (6 bases). This CDR3 region has 17 residues. CDR1 MGHRA and CDR2 YSYEKL come from the germline V gene. The V end was cut by 0 bases, the J end by 0 bases, with 12 bases between.

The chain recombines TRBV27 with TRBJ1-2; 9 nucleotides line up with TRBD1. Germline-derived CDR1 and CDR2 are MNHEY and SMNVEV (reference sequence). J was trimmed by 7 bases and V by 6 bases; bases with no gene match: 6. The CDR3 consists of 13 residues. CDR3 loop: CASRTGGLSGYTF. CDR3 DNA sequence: TGTGCCAGCAGGACAGGGGGTCTGAGTGGCTACACCTTC.

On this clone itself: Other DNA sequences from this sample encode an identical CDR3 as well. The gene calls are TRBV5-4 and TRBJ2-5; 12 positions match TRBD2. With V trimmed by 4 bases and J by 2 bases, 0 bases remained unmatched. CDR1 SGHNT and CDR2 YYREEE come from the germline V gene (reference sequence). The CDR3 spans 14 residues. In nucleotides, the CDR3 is TGTGCCAGCAGCCTAGCGGGGGGGCAAGAGACCCAGTACTTC. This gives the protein CASSLAGGQETQYF.

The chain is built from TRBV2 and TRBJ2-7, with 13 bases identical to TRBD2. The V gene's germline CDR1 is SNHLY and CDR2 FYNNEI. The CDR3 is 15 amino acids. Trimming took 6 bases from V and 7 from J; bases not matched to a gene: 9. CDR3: CASRVTSGRAIEQYF. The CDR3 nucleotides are TGTGCCAGCAGGGTAACTAGCGGGAGGGCCATAGAGCAGTACTTC.

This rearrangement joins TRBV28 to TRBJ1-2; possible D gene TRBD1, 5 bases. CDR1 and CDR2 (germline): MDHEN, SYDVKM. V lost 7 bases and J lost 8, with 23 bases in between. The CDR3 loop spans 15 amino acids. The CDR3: CASTVWSLQGLGYTF. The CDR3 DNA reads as TGTGCCAGCACAGTTTGGTCTCTCCAGGGCTTAGGCTACACCTTC.